These T cell receptor beta chains were read from a single sample in a study of control samples from healthy donors and cancer patients. Clones were read by immunoSEQ multiplex PCR, and TCRdb kept only the in-frame ones, dropping some. Of around 140,000 clones listed, roughly 94% were seen once; the top ten hold around 12%. The sample consisted of blood. The receptors shown here come from a man in his forties in good health. The CDR3 runs from the conserved cysteine through the conserved F or W. D genes are given only for firm matches. Where a row states a size, it is once, few, many or the class of an expanded clone; other rows omit it.

size	D	J	V	CDR3
.	.	TRBJ1-4	TRBV5-1	CASSLGREEKLFF
.	.	TRBJ2-2	TRBV11-2	CASSLPKETGNTGELFF
.	.	TRBJ2-1	TRBV2	CASSLRATGYNEQFF
.	.	TRBJ2-3	TRBV29-1	CSVGTGDTQYF
once	.	TRBJ2-7	TRBV29-1	CSVEGGRGDEQYF
.	.	TRBJ1-2	TRBV25-1	CASSDKGQSYGYTF
.	TRBD1	TRBJ1-4	TRBV6-5	CASSQGATNEKLFF
.	.	TRBJ2-4	TRBV2	CASSDRLSAKNIQYF
.	TRBD2	TRBJ2-2	TRBV9	CASSVSSGSPGELFF
.	.	TRBJ2-6	TRBV19	CASSIQATPISGANVLTF
.	.	TRBJ1-1	TRBV6-5	CASSYTGTEAFF